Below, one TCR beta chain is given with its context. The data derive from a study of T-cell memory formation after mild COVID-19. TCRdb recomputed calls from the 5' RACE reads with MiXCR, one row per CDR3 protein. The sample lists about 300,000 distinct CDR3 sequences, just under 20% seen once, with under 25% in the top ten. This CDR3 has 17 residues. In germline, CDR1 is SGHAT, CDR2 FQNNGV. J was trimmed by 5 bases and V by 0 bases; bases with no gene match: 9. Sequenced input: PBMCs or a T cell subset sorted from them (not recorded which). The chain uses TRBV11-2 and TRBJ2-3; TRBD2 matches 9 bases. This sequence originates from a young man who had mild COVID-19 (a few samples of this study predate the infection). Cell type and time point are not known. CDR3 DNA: TGTGCCAGCAGCTTAGAGTGGCGGGGGGGCATAGGAGATACGCAGTATTTT. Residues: CASSLEWRGGIGDTQYF.